The 8 T cell receptor beta chains presented below share a single source sample, sequenced in a study of blood T cell repertoires in COVID-19. Only in-frame clones appear in the TCRdb table, and some are missing; sequencing was by immunoSEQ multiplex PCR. The data show 450,000 to 500,000 clones, 70% to 90% seen once. Sequencing input: PBMCs or T cells enriched from blood (not recorded which). The receptors were gathered from an older woman who had recovered from COVID-19.

V is TRBV3-1 (or the pseudogene TRBV3-2) and J is TRBJ1-2; 11 positions match TRBD1. V shed 4 bases and J 7 bases; nucleotides not matched to a gene: 2. In germline, CDR1 is LGHDT, CDR2 YNNKEL (reference sequence). The CDR3 is 13 amino acids. CDR3 loop: CASSRTGGFGYTF. DNA for the CDR3: TGTGCCAGCAGCCGGACAGGGGGCTTTGGCTACACCTTC.

CDR3 in DNA: TGTGCCAGCAGCTTAGAAACTAGCGGGGGGTCCACCGGGGAGCTGTTTTTT. Translating it yields CASSLETSGGSTGELFF. The J gene is TRBJ2-2, the V gene TRBV7-6; 12 bases match TRBD2. This CDR3 is 17 amino acids long. Germline trimming cut 1 base from V and 4 bases from J; bases unmatched to any gene: 4. Germline loops: CDR1 SGHVS, CDR2 FNYEAQ.

This chain uses TRBV6-5 with TRBJ1-6, with 8 bases matching TRBD1. This CDR3 has 14 amino acids. With 8 bases clipped from V and 4 bases from J, the junction kept 4 bases outside the gene matches. CDR1 MNHEY and CDR2 SVGAGI come from the germline V gene. CDR3 residues: CASARQGYNSPLHF. CDR3 coding DNA: TGTGCCAGCGCGCGACAGGGGTATAATTCACCCCTCCACTTT.

The V call is TRBV19, the J call TRBJ2-2; D is possibly TRBD1 (6 bases). This CDR3 contains 16 residues. Trimming shortened V by 5 bases and J by 0 bases, and 13 bases separated the two germline ends. Germline values: CDR1 LNHDA, CDR2 SQIVND (reference sequence). In DNA, the CDR3 is TGTGCCAGTAGTGAATCCAGGGGCGCGAACACCGGGGAGCTGTTTTTT. Its translation: CASSESRGANTGELFF. Variable domain in full (rest from reference TRBV19 and TRBJ2-2): DGGITQSPKYLFRKEGQNVTLSCEQNLNHDAMYWYRQDPGQGLRLIYYSQIVNDFQKGDIAEGYSVSREKKESFPLTVTSAQKNPTAFYLCASSESRGANTGELFFGEGSRLTVL.

The chain has TRBV5-6 and TRBJ2-3; 12 bases align to TRBD1. The CDR3 spans 15 residues. The V segment lost 3 bases and the J segment 5 bases; nucleotides outside the gene matches: 4. The V gene's germline CDR1 is SGHDT and CDR2 YYEEEE. The CDR3 is CASSWGDRGLDTQYF. The CDR3 DNA is TGTGCCAGCAGCTGGGGGGACAGGGGGCTAGATACGCAGTATTTT. The entire variable domain, with the rest obtained from reference TRBV5-6 and TRBJ2-3, is as follows: DAGVTQSPTHLIKTRGQQVTLRCSPKSGHDTVSWYQQALGQGPQFIFQYYEEEERQRGNFPDRFSGHQFPNYSSELNVNALLLGDSALYLCASSWGDRGLDTQYFGPGTRLTVL.

V and J are TRBV2 and TRBJ1-1, with 8 bases fitting TRBD1. The germline CDR1 and CDR2 sequences are SNHLY and FYNNEI. This CDR3 is built from 15 residues. With 7 bases clipped from V and 4 bases from J, the junction kept 11 bases outside the gene matches. The CDR3 sequence: CASIRLTGEGTEAFF. The CDR3 DNA reads TGTGCCAGCATTCGCCTGACAGGGGAGGGCACTGAAGCTTTCTTT.

This clone was seen once. The chain combines TRBV28 with TRBJ1-3; no reliable D call. The germline V gene encodes CDR1 MDHEN and CDR2 SYDVKM. V lost 3 bases and J 0 bases, leaving 9 bases between the germline ends. The CDR3 has 15 amino acids. CDR3: CASSFGRISGNTIYF. CDR3 DNA: TGTGCCAGCAGTTTTGGCAGGATCTCTGGAAACACCATATATTTT.

V is TRBV12-5 and J is TRBJ2-1; 8 nucleotides match TRBD1. The germline V gene has CDR1 LGHNT and CDR2 FRNRAP. CDR3 length: 16 residues. The junction had 6 bases not matched to a gene; V was cut back by 0 bases and J by 5 bases. CDR3 bases: TGTGCTAGTGGTTTGGTACTCGGGACAGGCGACAATGAGCAGTTCTTC. Translating it yields CASGLVLGTGDNEQFF.